Below are 29 T cell receptor beta chains sequenced from a single sample in a study of control samples from healthy donors and cancer patients. The protocol was immunoSEQ multiplex PCR, while the TCRdb copy is restricted to in-frame clones and leaves out a portion. The data contain roughly 100,000 clones, roughly 91% of them singletons. Material for sequencing was PBMCs. Receptors originate from a man in his sixties with lung cancer.

V is TRBV19 and J is TRBJ2-5; no reliable D call. There are 13 residues in the CDR3. The germline CDR1 and CDR2 sequences are LNHDA and SQIVND (reference sequence). Trimming left V 5 bases short and J 7 bases short, with 14 bases between. The CDR3 DNA reads as TGTGCCAGTAGTGTCGACCCTTCCGCGACCCAGTACTTC. Translating gives CASSVDPSATQYF.

The V and J genes are TRBV5-1 and TRBJ1-2; TRBD1 is a possible D gene (5 bases). The CDR3 runs 15 residues. Between the trimmed V and J ends, which lost 0 bases and 5 bases, there was a span of 14 bases. Germline V gene lookup returns CDR1 SGHRS and CDR2 YFSETQ. The CDR3 reads CASSLGGPGRYGYTF. CDR3 bases: TGCGCCAGCAGCTTGGGAGGTCCAGGGAGATATGGCTACACCTTC.

The chain joins TRBV5-6 to TRBJ1-3, with TRBD1 matching over 10 bases. Germline lookup yields CDR1 SGHDT and CDR2 YYEEEE. This CDR3 has 15 residues. Trimming at V came to 5 bases and at J to 2 bases, leaving 4 bases not matched to a gene. CDR3 region: CASSPGQGAGNTIYF. CDR3 nucleotides: TGTGCCAGCAGTCCCGGACAGGGGGCTGGAAACACCATATATTTT.

This chain uses TRBV6-1 with TRBJ2-7; D assignment may be TRBD1 or TRBD2 (5 bases each). V lost 2 bases and J 6 bases, leaving 17 bases between the germline ends. The CDR3 length is 15 residues. CDR1 MNHNS and CDR2 SASEGT come from the germline V gene. In nucleotides, the CDR3 is TGTGCCAGCAGTGAATCCCCAAGGCCAGGGAGCGAGCAGTACGTC. The encoded protein is CASSESPRPGSEQYV.

The chain has TRBV2 and TRBJ2-1; 11 bases are a match to TRBD1. Germline V CDR1 and CDR2: SNHLY, FYNNEI. There are 16 residues in the CDR3. V lost 4 bases and J lost 3; bases outside the gene matches: 5. The CDR3 nucleotides are TGTGCCAGCAGTGGAGGACAGGGGGCAATCTACAATGAGCAGTTCTTC. As protein: CASSGGQGAIYNEQFF.

The gene calls are TRBV6-5 and TRBJ1-1, with TRBD1 matching over 8 bases. The length of the CDR3 is 16 residues. V lost 4 bases to trimming and J lost 7 bases; unmatched junction nucleotides: 14. The germline gives CDR1 MNHEY, CDR2 SVGAGI. CDR3 sequence reads: CASSFGTGGRGGEAFF. In DNA form, the CDR3 reads TGTGCCAGCAGTTTTGGGACAGGAGGTCGCGGTGGTGAAGCTTTCTTT.

The CDR3 loop reads CASSSLGTGDQPQHF. As DNA, the CDR3 is TGTGCCAGCAGTTCCCTCGGGACAGGGGATCAGCCCCAGCATTTT. This chain uses TRBV6-6 with TRBJ1-5, with 10 bases identical to TRBD1. Germline-derived CDR1 and CDR2 are MNHNY and SVGAGI (reference sequence). J lost 5 bases, V lost 4 bases, and 5 bases had no gene match. The CDR3 has 15 residues.

V and J are TRBV9 and TRBJ1-1; D is perhaps TRBD1 (6 bases). Between the trimmed V and J ends, which lost 0 bases and 6 bases, there was a span of 12 bases. CDR3 length: 14 amino acids. Germline CDR1 reads SGDLS; CDR2 reads YYNGEE. The CDR3 DNA is TGTGCCAGCAGCGTAGGGGGGGGGCCCCCTGAAGCTTTCTTT. It translates to CASSVGGGPPEAFF.

This clone was detected only once. The chain combines TRBV6-4 with TRBJ2-2, with a possible D match to TRBD1 (6 bases). This CDR3 has 15 amino acids. The germline CDR1 and CDR2 sequences are MRHNA and SNTAGT. Trimming left V 3 bases short and J 1 base short, with 9 bases between. CDR3 sequence: CASSENRVNTGELFF. CDR3 in DNA: TGTGCCAGCAGTGAGAACAGGGTGAACACCGGGGAGCTGTTTTTT.

The sample holds one count of this clone. This chain connects TRBV7-9 to TRBJ1-1; tentatively, D is TRBD1 (5 bases). The V end was cut by 6 bases, the J end by 6 bases, with 8 bases between. The germline gives CDR1 SEHNR, CDR2 FQNEAQ (reference sequence). The CDR3 contains 11 residues. The DNA of the CDR3 is TGTGCCAGCAGGAGGGACGCTGAAGCTTTCTTT. Residues: CASRRDAEAFF.

The rearrangement links TRBV6-5 to TRBJ1-2, with D possibly being TRBD1 (5 bases). Between the trimmed V and J ends, which lost 7 bases and 5 bases, there was a span of 20 bases. Germline V gene sequence: CDR1 MNHEY, CDR2 SVGAGI. This CDR3 is built from 15 residues. In nucleotides, the CDR3 is TGTGCCAGCAAAGATACCGGGGCCTATACTTATGGCTACACCTTC. This encodes CASKDTGAYTYGYTF.

The V call is TRBV2, the J call TRBJ2-4; D may be TRBD1 or TRBD2 (5 bases each). The CDR3 consists of 15 residues. With 3 bases removed from V and 8 bases from J, the gap between germline ends came to 17 bases. Germline V lookup: CDR1 SNHLY, CDR2 FYNNEI. CDR3 nucleotides: TGTGCCAGCAGTGAGGCAGGGTGGGGGAAGGACATTCAGTACTTC. Its protein is CASSEAGWGKDIQYF.

V and J are TRBV24-1 and TRBJ2-3, with 9 bases that match TRBD1. The CDR3 runs 20 residues. Germline V gene data show CDR1 as KGHDR and CDR2 as SFDVKD. The V segment lost 1 base and the J segment 4 bases; nucleotides outside the gene matches: 17. The CDR3 protein is CATSDFGSLHRGRTADTQYF. The DNA of the CDR3 is TGTGCCACCAGTGATTTTGGAAGCCTACACAGGGGGCGCACCGCAGATACGCAGTATTTT.

This clone was observed a handful of times. This chain joins TRBV9 and TRBJ1-3; no clear D. Germline CDR1 SGDLS, CDR2 YYNGEE. There are 14 residues in the CDR3. With 3 bases removed from V and 0 bases from J, the gap between germline ends came to 7 bases. The CDR3 DNA follows: TGTGCCAGCAGCGCTCTTAGCTCTGGAAACACCATATATTTT. The encoded protein is CASSALSSGNTIYF.

The chain carries TRBV2 and TRBJ2-1, with 9 bases that match TRBD1. Germline V gives CDR1 SNHLY, CDR2 FYNNEI. The CDR3 has 14 amino acids. Losses at the gene ends were 3 bases for V and 10 bases for J; bases not matched to a gene: 7. CDR3 residues: CASSDGDRVDEQFF. CDR3 in DNA: TGTGCCAGCAGTGATGGGGACAGGGTGGACGAGCAGTTCTTC.

The CDR3 DNA sequence: TGTGCCAGCAGGGTTGGACGCAAACCCCTCCACTTT. This encodes CASRVGRKPLHF. The genes are TRBV6-5 and TRBJ1-6; no clear D. Germline-derived CDR1 and CDR2 are MNHEY and SVGAGI. CDR3 length equals 12 residues. Trimming stripped 6 bases from V and 12 bases from J, with 12 bases between.

This clone is a singleton in its sample. V gene TRBV30 combines with J gene TRBJ1-6; TRBD1 might be the D (6 bases). This CDR3 contains 13 residues. Germline V gives CDR1 GTSNPN, CDR2 SVGIG (reference sequence). V shed 1 base and J shed 7 bases, with 8 bases lying between them. The CDR3 DNA reads TGTGCCTGGAGTGGGGGGCTGAATTCACCCCTCCACTTT. Amino acids: CAWSGGLNSPLHF.

This chain connects TRBV5-4 to TRBJ2-3; 10 bases are shared with TRBD1. Germline V gives CDR1 SGHNT, CDR2 YYREEE (reference sequence). V lost 2 bases to trimming and J lost 5 bases; unmatched junction nucleotides: 8. This CDR3 spans 16 amino acids. In nucleotides, the CDR3 is TGTGCCAGCAGCTTCCCTCGGACAGGGGGGCGAGATACGCAGTATTTT. Translation: CASSFPRTGGRDTQYF.

The chain couples TRBV30 to TRBJ2-7; D not certain. The V gene's germline CDR1 is GTSNPN and CDR2 SVGIG (reference sequence). V lost 0 bases, J lost 5 bases, and 8 bases lay in between. The CDR3 covers 12 residues. The CDR3: CAWSVNSNEQYF. CDR3 DNA sequence: TGTGCCTGGAGTGTAAACAGCAACGAGCAGTACTTC.

The chain couples TRBV2 to TRBJ2-1; TRBD2 aligns across 9 bases. Trimming removed 6 bases from V and 3 bases from J; junction bases left unmatched: 6. CDR1 is SNHLY and CDR2 is FYNNEI in the germline V gene. The CDR3 loop spans 15 amino acids. The CDR3: CASSARTSVYNEQFF. The CDR3 DNA follows: TGTGCCAGCAGCGCAAGGACTAGCGTCTACAATGAGCAGTTCTTC.

The gene calls are TRBV2 and TRBJ1-3; no reliable D call. V was trimmed by 2 bases and J by 0 bases, leaving 14 bases between them. Germline V gene lookup returns CDR1 SNHLY and CDR2 FYNNEI. The CDR3 length is 17 residues. CDR3 sequence (DNA): TGTGCCAGCAGTGAACCCCCAGGCAGCATCTCTGGAAACACCATATATTTT. Protein product: CASSEPPGSISGNTIYF.

The chain has TRBV7-9 and TRBJ1-2; D might be TRBD1 (6 bases). Germline V gives CDR1 SEHNR, CDR2 FQNEAQ (reference sequence). The CDR3 contains 13 residues. V gave up 3 bases and J gave up 10 bases, with 15 bases separating them. In nucleotides, the CDR3 is TGTGCCAGCAGCTTGGACGGACAGACCCACTACACCTTC. It yields the protein CASSLDGQTHYTF.

The V call is TRBV9, the J call TRBJ2-5, with no clear D. Germline CDR1 is SGDLS and CDR2 is YYNGEE. This CDR3 has 16 residues. V was clipped by 0 bases and J by 5 bases, with 17 bases between them. As DNA, the CDR3 is TGTGCCAGCAGCGTAGACGGTGTCTATCTCGCGGAGACCCAGTACTTC. Translation gives CASSVDGVYLAETQYF.

The rearrangement joins TRBV7-3 to TRBJ1-2; D not resolved. Per germline, CDR1 SGHTA and CDR2 FQGTGA. CDR3 size: 14 residues. Trimming took off 4 bases at V and 0 bases at J, with 9 bases between the two ends. Written as DNA, the CDR3 is TGTGCCAGCAGCTCCTCGGGAGCTAACTATGGCTACACCTTC. Its translation is CASSSSGANYGYTF.

The gene calls are TRBV11-3 and TRBJ2-3; D ambiguous. CDR3 length: 14 amino acids. V lost 3 bases and J 3 bases, leaving 10 bases between the germline ends. Germline V gene sequence: CDR1 SGHNT, CDR2 YENEEA. The CDR3 loop reads CASSFNRLTDTQYF. The DNA for the CDR3 is TGTGCCAGCAGCTTCAACCGACTGACAGATACGCAGTATTTT.

In this sample, this clone turned up once. The J gene is TRBJ2-5, the V gene TRBV30; 8 positions agree with TRBD2. The CDR3 is made up of 12 amino acids. V lost 6 bases and J lost 5; bases outside the gene matches: 5. Germline V gene sequence: CDR1 GTSNPN, CDR2 SVGIG (reference sequence). The CDR3 sequence: CACRGGGETQYF. The CDR3 bases are TGTGCCTGCCGGGGGGGTGGGGAGACCCAGTACTTC.

The chain links TRBV24-1 to TRBJ2-5; D remains ambiguous. V dropped 3 bases and J dropped 3 bases, with 13 bases sitting between them. Germline CDR1 and CDR2: KGHDR and SFDVKD. CDR3 size: 15 residues. The CDR3, as DNA: TGTGCCACCAGTGATCCCGGCGGCACCGAAGAGACCCAGTACTTC. Translation: CATSDPGGTEETQYF.

The V and J genes are TRBV10-3 and TRBJ2-7, with 7 bases that match TRBD1. V was clipped by 6 bases and J by 0 bases; unmatched bases: 11. There are 16 residues in the CDR3. Germline V gene sequence: CDR1 ENHRY, CDR2 SYGVKD. In DNA, the CDR3 is TGTGCCATCAGAGAGCCGGGACAGCGTAACTCCTACGAGCAGTACTTC. The encoded protein is CAIREPGQRNSYEQYF.

The rearrangement links TRBV5-1 to TRBJ2-2, with D unresolved. CDR3 length: 15 amino acids. The germline V gene has CDR1 SGHRS and CDR2 YFSETQ. V lost 6 bases and J lost 0, with 12 bases in between. The CDR3 here is CASTPRLSNTGELFF. The CDR3 DNA reads as TGCGCCAGCACCCCGAGGCTATCGAACACCGGGGAGCTGTTTTTT.